Included here is one TCR delta chain sequence, with context. TCRdb re-processed the reads via CATT. Of roughly 4,500 delta-chain clones in the sample, about 15% were seen once. This CDR3 spans 15 amino acids. The sample comes from a study of gamma-delta chains in newborns, infants, children. Study as a whole: Microbial exposure reportedly drives polyclonal innate γδ T cell expansion after birth.

No call was made for the V gene; the J gene is TRDJ1; TRDD3, the D gene given by the table, was not confirmed from the DNA. Sample: blood. This clonotype was sampled from a child who was a newborn, infant or young child, either healthy, febrile or measles-vaccinated (not recorded which). CDR3 DNA sequence: TGTGCCTGTGACATGCTTGGGGGATCAGGCGATCAACTCATCTTT. Protein product: CACDMLGGSGDQLIF.